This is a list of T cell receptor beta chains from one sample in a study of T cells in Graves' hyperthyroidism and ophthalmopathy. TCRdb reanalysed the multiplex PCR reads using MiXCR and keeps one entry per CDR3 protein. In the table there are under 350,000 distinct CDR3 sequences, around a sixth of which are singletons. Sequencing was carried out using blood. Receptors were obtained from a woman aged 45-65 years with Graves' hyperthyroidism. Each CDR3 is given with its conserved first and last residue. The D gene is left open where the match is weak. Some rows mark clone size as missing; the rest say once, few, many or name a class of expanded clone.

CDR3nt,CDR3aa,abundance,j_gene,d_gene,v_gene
TGTGCCAGCAGTGAAAGGACAGGGGGCTGGTCCTATAATTCACCCCTCCACTTT,CASSERTGGWSYNSPLHF,.,TRBJ1-6,TRBD1,TRBV6-1
TGCGCCAGCAGCTTGGGGGACACATCGGTCACTGAAGCTTTCTTT,CASSLGDTSVTEAFF,many,TRBJ1-1,.,TRBV5-1
TGTGCCAGCAGATTTGACAGGGACACTGAAGCTTTCTTT,CASRFDRDTEAFF,many,TRBJ1-1,TRBD1,TRBV12-3/TRBV12-4
TGTGCCAGCAGCCCCCGGGCCGCGACCAGAGGGAACACCGGGGAGCTGTTTTTT,CASSPRAATRGNTGELFF,.,TRBJ2-2,.,TRBV7-8
TGTGCCAGCAGCTTGGGCGGACTAGCGGGAGTCGGTAATGAGCAGTTCTTC,CASSLGGLAGVGNEQFF,few,TRBJ2-1,TRBD2,TRBV5-4
TGTGCCAGCAGCTTTGGGCAGGGGAACAATGAGCAGTTCTTC,CASSFGQGNNEQFF,many,TRBJ2-1,.,TRBV5-6
TGTGCCAGCAGCTCCAGGGGTGCAGATACGCAGTATTTT,CASSSRGADTQYF,many,TRBJ2-3,.,TRBV3-1
TGTGCCAGCAGTTCGGACAGAATGAACACTGAAGCTTTCTTT,CASSSDRMNTEAFF,few,TRBJ1-1,.,TRBV6-5
TGTGCCAGCAGCCAAGGACAGGGGAACACCATATATTTT,CASSQGQGNTIYF,.,TRBJ1-3,TRBD1,TRBV6-2/TRBV6-3
TGTGCCAGCAGCCAAGACAGGCGATCGCCCCAGCATTTT,CASSQDRRSPQHF,many,TRBJ1-5,.,TRBV3-1
TGTGCCAGCCTAAGACAGGGGGCCCCCCGGGAGACCCAGTACTTC,CASLRQGAPRETQYF,many,TRBJ2-5,TRBD1,TRBV28